This T cell receptor beta chain is from a study of control samples from healthy donors and cancer patients. Generated by immunoSEQ multiplex PCR, the TCRdb table keeps only in-frame clones and is missing some. The sample has approximately 180,000 clones, 80% to 95% seen once. Germline V gene sequence: CDR1 MNHNY, CDR2 SVGAGI (reference sequence). V lost 5 bases to trimming and J lost 0 bases; unmatched junction nucleotides: 5. CDR3 length: 15 residues. The chain carries TRBV6-6 and TRBJ2-3, with 7 bases aligning to TRBD1. Material: blood. The clonotype comes from a woman aged 40 to 50 in good health. CDR3 amino acids: CASSRQGPSTDTQYF. CDR3 coding DNA: TGTGCCAGCAGTCGACAGGGACCGAGCACAGATACGCAGTATTTT.